Presented here are 21 T cell receptor beta chains from one specimen sequenced in a study of human T cells and chemical hapten exposure. The time point was: pre-sensitization, week 0. Treatment of the sample: therapeutic diphenylcyclopropenone sensitization with weekly scalp DPC. TCRdb re-called the RACE reads with MiXCR, one entry per CDR3 protein. The sample lists more than 150,000 distinct CDR3 sequences, under 35% occurring once. The input for sequencing was whole blood, taken in connection with sensitization to the hapten diphenylcyclopropenone (DPC). All receptors derive from a woman in her 30s with alopecia areata. Some clones in this sample may be carry-over from other donors' samples.

The chain is built from TRBV27 and TRBJ2-3; D is perhaps TRBD2 (7 bases). This CDR3 has 13 residues. Per germline, CDR1 MNHEY and CDR2 SMNVEV (reference sequence). The V end was cut by 7 bases, the J end by 5 bases, with 13 bases between. CDR3 sequence: CASKWGGGDTQYF. The CDR3 bases are TGTGCCAGCAAGTGGGGGGGCGGAGATACGCAGTATTTT.

This clonotype was seen a handful of times. The CDR3 nucleotides are TGCAGCGCCCGACTAGCGGGATATACCGGGGAGCTGTTTTTT. Translating it yields CSARLAGYTGELFF. The V call is TRBV29-1, the J call TRBJ2-2; TRBD2 matches at 11 bases. In germline, CDR1 is SQVTM, CDR2 ANQGSEA. The V gene end was trimmed by 7 bases and the J gene end by 5 bases; junction bases not matched to a gene: 6. CDR3 length: 14 amino acids.

The chain couples TRBV11-1 to TRBJ2-5; TRBD1 is a possible D gene (6 bases). There are 15 residues in the CDR3. Germline loops: CDR1 SGHAT, CDR2 FQDESV (reference sequence). Trimming took off 4 bases at V and 5 bases at J, with 17 bases between the two ends. The chain's CDR3 is CASSSRQVFVETQYF. CDR3 nucleotide sequence: TGTGCCAGCAGCTCTCGACAGGTTTTCGTGGAGACCCAGTACTTC. The full variable domain, in which reference TRBV11-1 and TRBJ2-5 provide the parts outside the CDR3, is EAEVAQSPRYKITEKSQAVAFWCDPISGHATLYWYRQILGQGPELLVQFQDESVVDDSQLPKDRFSAERLKGVDSTLKIQPAELGDSAMYLCASSSRQVFVETQYFGPGTRLLVL.

The J gene is TRBJ1-4, the V gene TRBV5-5; the D gene is possibly TRBD1 (6 bases). Germline V lookup: CDR1 SGHKS, CDR2 YYEKEE (reference sequence). The CDR3 is 16 residues long. V was pared by 0 bases and J by 7 bases, with 16 bases between. CDR3 in amino acids: CASSLAEQGGREKLFF. In nucleotides, the CDR3 is TGTGCCAGCAGCTTGGCCGAACAGGGTGGACGTGAAAAACTGTTTTTT.

The chain employs TRBV6-2 or TRBV6-3 and TRBJ2-2, with 10 nucleotides matching TRBD2. With 0 bases clipped from V and 5 bases from J, the junction kept 0 bases outside the gene matches. The CDR3 totals 15 residues. Looked up from germline, CDR1 is MNHEY and CDR2 is SVGEGT. CDR3 sequence (DNA): TGTGCCAGCAGTTACTCTAGCGGGAGGACCGGGGAGCTGTTTTTT. This gives the protein CASSYSSGRTGELFF.

The chain employs TRBV11-2 and TRBJ1-1; D is perhaps TRBD1 (6 bases). The CDR3 is made up of 13 amino acids. Germline assignment: CDR1 SGHAT and CDR2 FQNNGV. The V end lost 3 bases, the J end lost 7 bases, and 12 bases lay between the germline ends. The CDR3 region is CASSFLRGGEAFF. CDR3 in DNA: TGTGCCAGCAGCTTCCTGAGGGGGGGTGAAGCTTTCTTT.

The chain carries TRBV28 and TRBJ2-1; 7 nucleotides line up with TRBD2. V lost 6 bases and J lost 1; bases outside the gene matches: 9. The CDR3 consists of 16 residues. Germline V gene data show CDR1 as MDHEN and CDR2 as SYDVKM. CDR3 loop: CASRDGGSGSYNEQFF. CDR3 coding DNA: TGTGCCAGCAGAGACGGGGGGTCGGGGTCCTACAATGAGCAGTTCTTC.

The chain couples TRBV29-1 to TRBJ2-2; D is undetermined. Trimming stripped 4 bases from V and 6 bases from J, with 12 bases between. The CDR3 sequence is 13 residues long. CDR1 and CDR2 (germline): SQVTM, ANQGSEA. The CDR3 DNA reads TGCAGCGTTGCTATTGTTTTGCCCGGGGAGCTGTTTTTT. This translates into CSVAIVLPGELFF.

Worth noting for this clonotype: At one of its ends the junction is not consistent with the germline gene, which may arise from a read error. The chain combines TRBV3-1 with TRBJ1-1, with D possibly matching TRBD1 (5 bases). Germline V lookup: CDR1 LGHDT, CDR2 YNNKEL (reference sequence). The CDR3 sequence is 15 residues long. CDR3 in amino acids: CASSQELRSGTLLVF. CDR3 sequence (DNA): TGTGCCAGCAGCCAAGAATTAAGATCCGGGACCCTGCTGGTCTTT.

This chain connects TRBV10-3 to TRBJ1-3; D may be TRBD1 (5 bases). Trimming took 4 bases from V and 0 from J, leaving 13 bases between them. Germline-derived CDR1 and CDR2 are ENHRY and SYGVKD. This CDR3 spans 16 amino acids. The CDR3 sequence is CAISAPQGASGNTIYF. As DNA, the CDR3 is TGTGCCATCAGTGCCCCGCAGGGAGCCTCTGGAAACACCATATATTTT.

This clonotype was observed many times. The chain uses TRBV28 and TRBJ1-6; D may be TRBD1 (5 bases). CDR3 size: 14 residues. Germline CDR1 MDHEN, CDR2 SYDVKM. Trimming took off 7 bases at V and 11 bases at J, with 18 bases between the two ends. CDR3 residues: CASTLIQAGAPLHF. Here the CDR3 DNA reads TGTGCCAGCACCCTAATCCAAGCGGGGGCACCCCTCCACTTT.

This clonotype was seen a handful of times. The chain uses TRBV28 and TRBJ2-7; TRBD2 aligns across 7 bases. The J segment lost 4 bases and the V segment lost 1 base, leaving 7 bases of the junction unmatched. Germline V gene lookup returns CDR1 MDHEN and CDR2 SYDVKM. The CDR3 runs to 15 residues. In DNA, the CDR3 is TGTGCCAGCAGTTTATCCAGCGGGAACATGTACGAGCAGTACTTC. It yields the protein CASSLSSGNMYEQYF.

This clonotype was seen only a few times. The rearrangement links TRBV20-1 to TRBJ2-3; the match to TRBD2 covers 10 bases. Germline assignment: CDR1 DFQATT and CDR2 SNEGSKA (reference sequence). V lost 6 bases and J lost 6; bases outside the gene matches: 12. The CDR3 loop spans 15 amino acids. This chain's CDR3 is CSASQRTSGGDTQYF. DNA for the CDR3: TGCAGTGCGTCACAAAGGACTAGCGGAGGCGATACGCAGTATTTT.

The chain couples TRBV24-1 to TRBJ1-1; 7 nucleotides agree with TRBD1. V lost 5 bases, J lost 6 bases, and 5 bases stayed unmatched. The CDR3 covers 13 residues. Germline assignment: CDR1 KGHDR and CDR2 SFDVKD. For the CDR3, the DNA is TGTGCCACCAGTGGGCCGGGACAGCCTGAAGCTTTCTTT. Protein product: CATSGPGQPEAFF.

This clonotype was recorded a few times. The chain links TRBV15 to TRBJ2-4, with 7 bases aligning to TRBD1. V was pared by 0 bases and J by 12 bases, with 11 bases of the junction left unmatched. The V gene's germline CDR1 is LNHNV and CDR2 YYDKDF (reference sequence). The CDR3 is 15 amino acids. The CDR3 is CATSRERQVPGGQYF. The CDR3 DNA follows: TGTGCCACCAGCAGAGAGCGTCAGGTCCCAGGGGGTCAGTACTTC.

This sequence joins TRBV29-1 and TRBJ2-6, with D unresolved. The CDR3 consists of 15 residues. Trimming stripped 4 bases from V and 0 bases from J, with 10 bases between. Germline values: CDR1 SQVTM, CDR2 ANQGSEA. CDR3 amino acids: CSVGRASSGANVLTF. The CDR3 coding sequence is TGCAGCGTTGGCCGGGCCTCCTCTGGGGCCAACGTCCTGACTTTC.

The V gene is TRBV28, the J gene TRBJ2-5; possible D gene TRBD1, 6 bases. V lost 6 bases to trimming and J lost 5 bases, with 19 bases between them. The CDR3 extends over 15 amino acids. Germline loops: CDR1 MDHEN, CDR2 SYDVKM. CDR3: CASSDDRTARETQYF. Written as DNA, the CDR3 is TGTGCCAGCAGCGATGACCGGACAGCGCGGGAGACCCAGTACTTC. Based on the CDR3 plus reference TRBV28 and TRBJ2-5, the full variable domain is DVKVTQSSRYLVKRTGEKVFLECVQDMDHENMFWYRQDPGLGLRLIYFSYDVKMKEKGDIPEGYSVSREKKERFSLILESASTNQTSMYLCASSDDRTARETQYFGPGTRLLVL.

The chain is built from TRBV7-2 and TRBJ2-3, with 14 positions matching TRBD2. CDR1 is SGHTA and CDR2 is FQGNSA in the germline V gene. The CDR3 extends over 16 amino acids. V was clipped by 5 bases and J by 1 base; unmatched bases: 2. The DNA of the CDR3 is TGTGCCAGCAGCCCGGGACTAGCGGGGGGCACAGATACGCAGTATTTT. Residues: CASSPGLAGGTDTQYF.

In nucleotides, the CDR3 is TGTGCCAGCAGCTTAGTCCTAGCGGTCCCGGCCCACGAGCAGTACTTC. Protein sequence: CASSLVLAVPAHEQYF. The chain uses TRBV7-2 and TRBJ2-7, with 7 positions matching TRBD2. This CDR3 has 16 amino acids. J gave up 5 bases and V 1 base, and 11 bases lay outside the gene matches. The germline gives CDR1 SGHTA, CDR2 FQGNSA.

The J gene is TRBJ2-2, the V gene TRBV5-1; D possibly corresponds to TRBD2 (6 bases). V was pared by 0 bases and J by 1 base, with 13 bases between. This CDR3 has 17 residues. Germline lookup yields CDR1 SGHRS and CDR2 YFSETQ. As DNA, the CDR3 is TGCGCCAGCAGCTTGGGCGCGGGGATGAAGAACACCGGGGAGCTGTTTTTT. Translation: CASSLGAGMKNTGELFF.

The chain employs TRBV6-5 and TRBJ1-6; D call uncertain. CDR1 is MNHEY and CDR2 is SVGAGI in the germline V gene. The length of the CDR3 is 15 residues. Trimming left V 3 bases short and J 2 bases short, with 8 bases between. The CDR3 nucleotides read TGTGCCAGCAGTTATGCCAGAGCCTATAATTCACCCCTCCACTTT. Its protein is CASSYARAYNSPLHF.